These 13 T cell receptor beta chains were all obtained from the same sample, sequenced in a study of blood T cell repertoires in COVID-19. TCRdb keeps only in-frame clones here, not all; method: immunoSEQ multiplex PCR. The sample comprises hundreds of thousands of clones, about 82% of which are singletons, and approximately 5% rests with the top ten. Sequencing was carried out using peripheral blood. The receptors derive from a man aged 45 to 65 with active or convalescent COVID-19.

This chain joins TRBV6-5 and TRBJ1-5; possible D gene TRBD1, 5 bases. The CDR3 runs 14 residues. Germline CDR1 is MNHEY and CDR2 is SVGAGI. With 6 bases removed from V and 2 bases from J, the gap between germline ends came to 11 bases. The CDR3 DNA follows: TGTGCCAGCAGACCCGGGGGAGGCAATCAGCCCCAGCATTTT. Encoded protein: CASRPGGGNQPQHF.

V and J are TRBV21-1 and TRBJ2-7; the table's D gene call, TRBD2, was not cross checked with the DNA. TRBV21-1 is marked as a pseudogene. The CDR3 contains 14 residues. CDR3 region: CASLYVAGGYEQYF. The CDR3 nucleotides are TGTGCCAGTTTGTATGTAGCGGGAGGTTACGAGCAGTACTTC.

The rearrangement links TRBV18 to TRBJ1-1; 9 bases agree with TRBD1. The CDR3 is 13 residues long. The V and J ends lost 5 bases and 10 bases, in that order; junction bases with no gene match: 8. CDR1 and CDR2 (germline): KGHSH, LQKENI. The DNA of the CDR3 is TGTGCCAGCTCAGCACAGGGGGCCGGAGGAGCTTTCTTT. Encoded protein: CASSAQGAGGAFF.

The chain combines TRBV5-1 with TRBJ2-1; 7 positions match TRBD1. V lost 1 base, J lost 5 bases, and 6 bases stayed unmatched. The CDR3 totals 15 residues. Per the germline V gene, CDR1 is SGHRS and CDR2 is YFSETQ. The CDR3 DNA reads TGCGCCAGCAGCTTGTCCCCACAGGGGAACAATGAGCAGTTCTTC. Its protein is CASSLSPQGNNEQFF.

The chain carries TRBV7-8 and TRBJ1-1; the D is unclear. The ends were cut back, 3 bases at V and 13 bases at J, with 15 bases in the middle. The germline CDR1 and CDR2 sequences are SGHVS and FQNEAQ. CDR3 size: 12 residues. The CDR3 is CASSFTSREVFF. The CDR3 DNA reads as TGTGCCAGCAGCTTTACCAGCCGTGAGGTTTTCTTT.

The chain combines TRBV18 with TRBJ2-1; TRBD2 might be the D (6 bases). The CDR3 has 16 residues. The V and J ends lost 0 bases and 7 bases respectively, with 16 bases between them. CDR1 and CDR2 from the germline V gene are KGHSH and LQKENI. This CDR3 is CASSPPGLRGRNEQFF. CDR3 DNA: TGTGCCAGCTCACCACCGGGCCTTCGGGGGAGGAATGAGCAGTTCTTC.

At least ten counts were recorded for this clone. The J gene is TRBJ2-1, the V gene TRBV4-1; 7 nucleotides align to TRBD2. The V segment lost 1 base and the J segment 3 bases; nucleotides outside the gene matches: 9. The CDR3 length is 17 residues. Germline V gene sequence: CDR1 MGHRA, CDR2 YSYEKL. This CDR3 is CASSQGRAGIVYNEQFF. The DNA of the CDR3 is TGCGCCAGCAGCCAAGGTAGAGCGGGGATAGTCTACAATGAGCAGTTCTTC.

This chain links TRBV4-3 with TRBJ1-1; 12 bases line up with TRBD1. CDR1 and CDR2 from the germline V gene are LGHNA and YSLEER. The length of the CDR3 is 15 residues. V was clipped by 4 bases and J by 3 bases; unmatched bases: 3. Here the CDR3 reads CASSRDRGRDTEAFF. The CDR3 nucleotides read TGCGCCAGCAGCCGGGACAGGGGGCGCGACACTGAAGCTTTCTTT.

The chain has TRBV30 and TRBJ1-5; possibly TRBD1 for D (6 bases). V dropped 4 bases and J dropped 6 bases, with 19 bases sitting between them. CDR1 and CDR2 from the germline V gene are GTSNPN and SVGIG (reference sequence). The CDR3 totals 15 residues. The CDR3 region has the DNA TGTGCCTGGAAGGGGGGGTCCGGGGATAGTCAGCCCCAGCATTTT. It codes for CAWKGGSGDSQPQHF.

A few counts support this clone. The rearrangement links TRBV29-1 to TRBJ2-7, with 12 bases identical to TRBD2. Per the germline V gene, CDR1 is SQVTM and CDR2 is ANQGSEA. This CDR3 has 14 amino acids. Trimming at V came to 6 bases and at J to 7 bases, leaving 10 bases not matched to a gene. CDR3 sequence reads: CSVPEGLAGREQYF. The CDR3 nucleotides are TGCAGCGTCCCGGAAGGACTAGCGGGAAGGGAGCAGTACTTC.

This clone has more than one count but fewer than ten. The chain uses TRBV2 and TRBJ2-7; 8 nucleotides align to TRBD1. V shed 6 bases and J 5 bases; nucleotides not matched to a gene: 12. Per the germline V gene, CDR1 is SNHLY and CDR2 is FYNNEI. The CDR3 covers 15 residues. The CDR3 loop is CASSLGRTGRDEQYF. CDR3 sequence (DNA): TGTGCCAGCAGCCTAGGGAGGACAGGGCGGGACGAGCAGTACTTC.

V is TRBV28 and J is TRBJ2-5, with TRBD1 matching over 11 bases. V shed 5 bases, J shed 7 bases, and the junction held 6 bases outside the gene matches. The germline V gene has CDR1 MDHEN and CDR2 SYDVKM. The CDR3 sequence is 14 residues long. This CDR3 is CASSPSDRGRTQYF. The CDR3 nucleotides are TGTGCCAGCAGTCCATCGGACAGGGGGCGGACCCAGTACTTC.

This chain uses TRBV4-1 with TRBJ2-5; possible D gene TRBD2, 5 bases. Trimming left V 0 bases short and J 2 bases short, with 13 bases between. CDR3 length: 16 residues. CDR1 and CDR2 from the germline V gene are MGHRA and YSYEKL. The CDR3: CASSQEAALGQETQYF. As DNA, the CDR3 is TGCGCCAGCAGCCAAGAAGCGGCCCTAGGTCAAGAGACCCAGTACTTC.